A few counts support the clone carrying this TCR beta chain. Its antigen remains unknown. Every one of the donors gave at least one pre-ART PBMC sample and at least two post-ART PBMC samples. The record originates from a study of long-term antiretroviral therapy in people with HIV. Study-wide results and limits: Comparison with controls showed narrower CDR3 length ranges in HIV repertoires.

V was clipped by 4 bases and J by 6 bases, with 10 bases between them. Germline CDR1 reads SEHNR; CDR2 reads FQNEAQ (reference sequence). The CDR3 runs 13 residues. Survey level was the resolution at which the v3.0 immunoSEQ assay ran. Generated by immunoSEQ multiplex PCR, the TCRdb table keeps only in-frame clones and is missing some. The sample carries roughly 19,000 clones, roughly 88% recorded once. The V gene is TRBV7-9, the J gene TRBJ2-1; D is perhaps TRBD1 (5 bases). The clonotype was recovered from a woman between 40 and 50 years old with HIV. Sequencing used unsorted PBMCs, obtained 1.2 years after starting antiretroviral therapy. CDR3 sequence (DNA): TGTGCCAGCAGCTCCAGGGTTGGCAATGAGCAGTTCTTC. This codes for CASSSRVGNEQFF.